This TCR beta chain derives from a study of blood T cell repertoires in COVID-19. The overall study: Italy, Spain and the United States were the sources of the convalescent and acute COVID-19 samples.

Repertoires were generated with immunoSEQ multiplex PCR, while TCRdb's copy carries only in-frame clones and drops some. The repertoire holds 100,000 to 150,000 clones, with about nine tenths as singletons. Seattle-derived patients entered the study during active infection and were followed longitudinally. CDR3 length equals 14 residues. Germline values: CDR1 MNHNY, CDR2 SVGAGI (reference sequence). V gave up 6 bases and J gave up 5 bases; unmatched junction bases: 8. The chain joins TRBV6-6 to TRBJ2-7, with TRBD1 matching 9 bases. The source is an older woman with COVID-19, enrolled during active disease. Material for sequencing was peripheral blood. The CDR3 sequence is CASSPAGTGHEQYF. Written as DNA, the CDR3 is TGTGCCAGCAGCCCTGCCGGGACAGGGCACGAGCAGTACTTC.